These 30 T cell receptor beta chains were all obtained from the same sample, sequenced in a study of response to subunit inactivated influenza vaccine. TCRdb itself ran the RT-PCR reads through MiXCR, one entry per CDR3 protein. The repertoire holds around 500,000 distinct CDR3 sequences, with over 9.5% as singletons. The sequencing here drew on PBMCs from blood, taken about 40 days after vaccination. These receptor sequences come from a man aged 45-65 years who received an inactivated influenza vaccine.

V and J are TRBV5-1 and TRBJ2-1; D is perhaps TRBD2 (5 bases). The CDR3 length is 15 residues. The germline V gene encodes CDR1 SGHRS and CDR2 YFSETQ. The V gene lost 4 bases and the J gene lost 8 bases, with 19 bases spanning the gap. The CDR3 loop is CASSPRTTSGDEQFF. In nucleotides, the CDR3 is TGCGCCAGCAGCCCCCGGACCACTAGTGGCGATGAGCAGTTCTTC.

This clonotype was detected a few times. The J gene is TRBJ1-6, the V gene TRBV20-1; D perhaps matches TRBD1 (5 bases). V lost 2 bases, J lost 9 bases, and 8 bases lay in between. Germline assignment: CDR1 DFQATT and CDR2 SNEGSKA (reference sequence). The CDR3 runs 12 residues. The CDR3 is CSARQGGSPLHF. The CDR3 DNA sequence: TGCAGTGCTAGACAGGGCGGTTCACCCCTCCACTTT.

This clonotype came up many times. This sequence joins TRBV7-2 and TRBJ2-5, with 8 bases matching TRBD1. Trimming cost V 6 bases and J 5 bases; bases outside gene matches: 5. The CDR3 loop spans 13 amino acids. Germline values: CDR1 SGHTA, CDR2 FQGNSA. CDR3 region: CASSSGGPETQYF. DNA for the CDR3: TGTGCCAGCAGTTCAGGGGGCCCGGAGACCCAGTACTTC.

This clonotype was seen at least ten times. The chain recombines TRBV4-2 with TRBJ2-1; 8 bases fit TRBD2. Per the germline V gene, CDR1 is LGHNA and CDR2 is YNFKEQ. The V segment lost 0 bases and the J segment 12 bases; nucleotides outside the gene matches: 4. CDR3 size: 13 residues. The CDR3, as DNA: TGTGCCAGCAGCCAAGATCGGGAGGGAGCGCAGTTCTTC. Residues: CASSQDREGAQFF.

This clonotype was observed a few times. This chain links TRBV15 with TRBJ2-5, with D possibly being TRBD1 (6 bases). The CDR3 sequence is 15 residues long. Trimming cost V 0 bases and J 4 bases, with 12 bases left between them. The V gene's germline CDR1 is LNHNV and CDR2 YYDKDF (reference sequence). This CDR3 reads CATSRDESRGETQYF. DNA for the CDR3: TGTGCCACCAGCAGAGATGAGAGCAGGGGAGAGACCCAGTACTTC.

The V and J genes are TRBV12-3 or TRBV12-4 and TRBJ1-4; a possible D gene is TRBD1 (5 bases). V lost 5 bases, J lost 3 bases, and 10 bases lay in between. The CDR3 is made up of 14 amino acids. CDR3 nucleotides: TGTGCCAGCAGTACCGGGACGGCTAATGAAAAACTGTTTTTT. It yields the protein CASSTGTANEKLFF.

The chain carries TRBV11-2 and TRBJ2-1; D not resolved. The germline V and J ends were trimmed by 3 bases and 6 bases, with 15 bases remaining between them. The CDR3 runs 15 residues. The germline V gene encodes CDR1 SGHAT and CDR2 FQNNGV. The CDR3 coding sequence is TGTGCCAGCAGCTTGGCAGCAACCTACCTCAATGAGCAGTTCTTC. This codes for CASSLAATYLNEQFF.

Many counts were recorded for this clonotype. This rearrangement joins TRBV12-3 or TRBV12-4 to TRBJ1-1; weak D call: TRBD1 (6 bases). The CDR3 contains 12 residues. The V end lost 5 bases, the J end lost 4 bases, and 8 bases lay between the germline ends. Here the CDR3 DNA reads TGTGCCAGCAGTACAGGGTTCACTGAAGCTTTCTTT. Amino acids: CASSTGFTEAFF.

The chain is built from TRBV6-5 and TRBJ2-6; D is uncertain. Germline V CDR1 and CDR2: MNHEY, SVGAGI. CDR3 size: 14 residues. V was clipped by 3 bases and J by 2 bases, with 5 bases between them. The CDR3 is CASSYITGANVLTF. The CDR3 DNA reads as TGTGCCAGCAGTTATATAACTGGGGCCAACGTCCTGACTTTC.

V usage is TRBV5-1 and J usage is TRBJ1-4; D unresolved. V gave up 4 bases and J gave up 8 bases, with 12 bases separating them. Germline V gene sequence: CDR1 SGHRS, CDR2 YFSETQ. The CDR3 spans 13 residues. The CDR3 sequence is CASSENRREKLFF. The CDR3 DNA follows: TGCGCCAGCAGCGAGAACAGACGGGAAAAACTGTTTTTT.

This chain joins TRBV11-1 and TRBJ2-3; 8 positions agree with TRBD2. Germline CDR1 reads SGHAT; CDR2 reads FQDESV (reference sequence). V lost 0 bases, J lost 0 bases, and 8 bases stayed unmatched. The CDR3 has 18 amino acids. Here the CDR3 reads CASSLANGGARSTDTQYF. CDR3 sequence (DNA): TGTGCCAGCAGCTTAGCGAACGGGGGGGCCCGTAGCACAGATACGCAGTATTTT.

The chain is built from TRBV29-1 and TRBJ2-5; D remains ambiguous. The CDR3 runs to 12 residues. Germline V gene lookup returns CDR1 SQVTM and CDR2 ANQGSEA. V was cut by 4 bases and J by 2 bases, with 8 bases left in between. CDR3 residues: CSVVADQETQYF. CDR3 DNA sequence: TGCAGCGTTGTCGCGGATCAAGAGACCCAGTACTTC.

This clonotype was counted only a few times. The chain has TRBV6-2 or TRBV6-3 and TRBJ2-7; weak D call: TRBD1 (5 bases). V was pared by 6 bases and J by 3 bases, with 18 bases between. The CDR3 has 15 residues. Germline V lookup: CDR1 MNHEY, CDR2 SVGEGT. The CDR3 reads CASRGTGGPFYEQYF. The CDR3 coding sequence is TGTGCCAGCAGGGGAACAGGCGGCCCTTTCTACGAGCAGTACTTC.

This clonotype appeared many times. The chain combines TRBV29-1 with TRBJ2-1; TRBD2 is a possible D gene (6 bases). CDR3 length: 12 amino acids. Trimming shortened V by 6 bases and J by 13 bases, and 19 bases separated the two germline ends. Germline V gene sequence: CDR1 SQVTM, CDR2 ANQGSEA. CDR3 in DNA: TGCAGCGTCAAAACGCCATGGGACTCACAGTTCTTC. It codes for CSVKTPWDSQFF.

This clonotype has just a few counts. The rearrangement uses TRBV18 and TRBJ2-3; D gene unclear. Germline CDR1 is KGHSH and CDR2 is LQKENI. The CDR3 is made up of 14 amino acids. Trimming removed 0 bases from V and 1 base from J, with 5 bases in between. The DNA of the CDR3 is TGTGCCAGCTCACCACCTTCAGGCACAGATACGCAGTATTTT. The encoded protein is CASSPPSGTDTQYF.

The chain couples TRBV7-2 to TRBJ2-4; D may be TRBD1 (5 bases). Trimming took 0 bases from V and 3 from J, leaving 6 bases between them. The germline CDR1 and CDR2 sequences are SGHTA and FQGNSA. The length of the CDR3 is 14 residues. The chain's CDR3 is CASSLARDKNIQYF. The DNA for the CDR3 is TGTGCCAGCAGCTTAGCCAGGGACAAAAACATTCAGTACTTC.

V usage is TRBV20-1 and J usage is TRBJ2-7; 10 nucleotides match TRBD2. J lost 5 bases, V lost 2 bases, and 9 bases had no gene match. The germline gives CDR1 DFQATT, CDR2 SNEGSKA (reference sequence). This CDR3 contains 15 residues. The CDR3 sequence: CSARPQSGRADEQYF. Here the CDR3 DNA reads TGCAGTGCTAGACCCCAGAGCGGGAGGGCCGACGAGCAGTACTTC.

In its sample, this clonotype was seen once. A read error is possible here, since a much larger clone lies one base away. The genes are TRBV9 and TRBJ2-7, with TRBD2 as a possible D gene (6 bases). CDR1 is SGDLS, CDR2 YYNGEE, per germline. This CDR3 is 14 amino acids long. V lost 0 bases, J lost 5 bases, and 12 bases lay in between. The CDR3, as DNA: TGTGCCAGCAGCGTAGGTACTAGCTGGGACGAGCAGTACTTC. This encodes CASSVGTSWDEQYF.

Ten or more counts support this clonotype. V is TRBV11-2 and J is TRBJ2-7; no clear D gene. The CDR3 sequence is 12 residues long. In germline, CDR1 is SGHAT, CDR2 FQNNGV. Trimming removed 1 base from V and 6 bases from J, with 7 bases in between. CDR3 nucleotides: TGTGCCAGCAGCTTAGCCTTAGGCGAGCAGTACTTC. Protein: CASSLALGEQYF.

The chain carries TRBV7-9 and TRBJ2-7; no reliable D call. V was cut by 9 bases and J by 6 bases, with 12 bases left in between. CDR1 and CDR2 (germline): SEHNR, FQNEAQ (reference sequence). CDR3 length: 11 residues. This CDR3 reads CARSVIGEQYF. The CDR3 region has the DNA TGTGCCAGAAGCGTAATCGGCGAGCAGTACTTC.

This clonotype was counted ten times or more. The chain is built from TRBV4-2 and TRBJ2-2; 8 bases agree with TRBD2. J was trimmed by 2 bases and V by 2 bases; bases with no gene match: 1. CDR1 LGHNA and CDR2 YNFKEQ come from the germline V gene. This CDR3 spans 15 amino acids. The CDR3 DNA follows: TGTGCCAGCAGCCAACTAGCGGGCAACACCGGGGAGCTGTTTTTT. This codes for CASSQLAGNTGELFF.

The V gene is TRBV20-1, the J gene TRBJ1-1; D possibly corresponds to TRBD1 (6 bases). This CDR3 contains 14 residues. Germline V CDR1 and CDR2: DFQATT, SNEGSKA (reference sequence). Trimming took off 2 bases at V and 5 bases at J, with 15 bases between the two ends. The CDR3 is CSARPRGRGTEAFF. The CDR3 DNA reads TGCAGTGCTAGACCCAGGGGCCGGGGAACTGAAGCTTTCTTT.

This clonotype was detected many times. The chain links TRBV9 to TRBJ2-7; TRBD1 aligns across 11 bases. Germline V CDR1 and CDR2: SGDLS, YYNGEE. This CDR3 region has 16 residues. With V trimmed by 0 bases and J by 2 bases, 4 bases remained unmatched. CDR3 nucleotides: TGTGCCAGCAGCGTAGGACCGGGACAGGGGGCCTACGAGCAGTACTTC. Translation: CASSVGPGQGAYEQYF.

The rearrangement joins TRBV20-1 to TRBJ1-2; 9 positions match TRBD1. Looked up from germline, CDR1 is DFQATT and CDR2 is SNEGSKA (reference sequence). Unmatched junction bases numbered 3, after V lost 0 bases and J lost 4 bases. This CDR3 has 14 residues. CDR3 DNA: TGCAGTGCTAGAGATTTGGGACAGGGCTATGGCTACACCTTC. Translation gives CSARDLGQGYGYTF.

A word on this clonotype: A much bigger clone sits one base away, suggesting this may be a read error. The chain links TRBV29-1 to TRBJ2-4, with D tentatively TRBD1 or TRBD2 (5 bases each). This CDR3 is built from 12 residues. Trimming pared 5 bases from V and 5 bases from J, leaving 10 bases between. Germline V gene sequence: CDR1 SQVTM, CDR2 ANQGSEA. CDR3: CSVSPGQNIQYF. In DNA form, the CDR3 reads TGCAGCGTTTCCCCGGGGCAAAACATTCAGTACTTC.

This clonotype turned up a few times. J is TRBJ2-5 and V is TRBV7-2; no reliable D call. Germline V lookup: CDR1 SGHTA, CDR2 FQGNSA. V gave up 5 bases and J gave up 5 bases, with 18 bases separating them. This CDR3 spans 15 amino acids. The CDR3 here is CASSGLKPVGETQYF. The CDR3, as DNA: TGTGCCAGCAGCGGCCTAAAACCCGTCGGGGAGACCCAGTACTTC. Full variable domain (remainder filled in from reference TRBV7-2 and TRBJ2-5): GAGVSQSPSNKVTEKGKDVELRCDPISGHTALYWYRQSLGQGLEFLIYFQGNSAPDKSGLPSDRFSAERTGGSVSTLTIQRTQQEDSAVYLCASSGLKPVGETQYFGPGTRLLVL.

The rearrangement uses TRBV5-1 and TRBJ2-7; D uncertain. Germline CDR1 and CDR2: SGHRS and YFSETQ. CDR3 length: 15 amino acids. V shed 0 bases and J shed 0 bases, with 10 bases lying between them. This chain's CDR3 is CASSLEAYSSYEQYF. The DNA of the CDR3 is TGCGCCAGCAGCTTGGAGGCTTACAGCTCCTACGAGCAGTACTTC.

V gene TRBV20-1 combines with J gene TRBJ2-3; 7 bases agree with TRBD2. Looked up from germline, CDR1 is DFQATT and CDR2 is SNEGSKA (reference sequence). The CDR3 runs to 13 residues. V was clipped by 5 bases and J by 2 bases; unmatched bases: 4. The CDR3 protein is CSAASGNTDTQYF. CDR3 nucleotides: TGCAGTGCTGCTAGCGGAAACACAGATACGCAGTATTTT.

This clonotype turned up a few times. In nucleotides, the CDR3 is TGTGCCAGCAGTTTGGGCATTTATCAGTTCTTC. Residues: CASSLGIYQFF. V usage is TRBV12-3 or TRBV12-4 and J usage is TRBJ2-1; no firm D call. The CDR3 has 11 residues. Trimming pared 3 bases from V and 13 bases from J, leaving 10 bases between.

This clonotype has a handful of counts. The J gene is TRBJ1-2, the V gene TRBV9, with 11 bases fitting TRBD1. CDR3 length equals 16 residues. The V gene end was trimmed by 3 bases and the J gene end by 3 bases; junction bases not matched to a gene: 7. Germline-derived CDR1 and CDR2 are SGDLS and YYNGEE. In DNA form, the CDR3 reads TGTGCCAGCAGCGACGCCGGGACAGGGGGTGACTATGGCTACACCTTC. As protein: CASSDAGTGGDYGYTF.